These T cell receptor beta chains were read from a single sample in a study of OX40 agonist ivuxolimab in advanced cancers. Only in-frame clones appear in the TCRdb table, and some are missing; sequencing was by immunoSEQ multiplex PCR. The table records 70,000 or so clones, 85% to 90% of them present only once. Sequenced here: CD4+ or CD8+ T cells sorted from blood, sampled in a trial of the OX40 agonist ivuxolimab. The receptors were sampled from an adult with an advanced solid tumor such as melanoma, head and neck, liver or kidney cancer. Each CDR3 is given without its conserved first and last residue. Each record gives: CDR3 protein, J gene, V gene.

ASSLTGLLSTGELF TRBJ2-2 TRBV6-5
ASSEDLRVNEKLF TRBJ1-4 TRBV6-1
ASQIQGDTEAF TRBJ1-1 TRBV5-1
ASSQDSGQGVRAF TRBJ1-1 TRBV4-3
AWRWTGGYGYT TRBJ1-2 TRBV30
AISAFSGLQNTEAF TRBJ1-1 TRBV10-3
AWSHSGAGLGREQF TRBJ2-1 TRBV30
ASSQDHRGGEKLF TRBJ1-4 TRBV4-1
ASSKDSTGNVQPQH TRBJ1-5 TRBV28
ASSLIGYEQY TRBJ2-7 TRBV7-2
ASSERDRGLTEAF TRBJ1-1 TRBV2
ASSPGSPKNIQY TRBJ2-4 TRBV18
ASSYSVGRVEKLF TRBJ1-4 TRBV6-5
ASKKGEGTEHSNQPQH TRBJ1-5 TRBV28
ASSPRDRLAGDTQY TRBJ2-3 TRBV18
ASSLDRREDYGYT TRBJ1-2 TRBV7-9
ASRDRGSEAF TRBJ1-1 TRBV6-6